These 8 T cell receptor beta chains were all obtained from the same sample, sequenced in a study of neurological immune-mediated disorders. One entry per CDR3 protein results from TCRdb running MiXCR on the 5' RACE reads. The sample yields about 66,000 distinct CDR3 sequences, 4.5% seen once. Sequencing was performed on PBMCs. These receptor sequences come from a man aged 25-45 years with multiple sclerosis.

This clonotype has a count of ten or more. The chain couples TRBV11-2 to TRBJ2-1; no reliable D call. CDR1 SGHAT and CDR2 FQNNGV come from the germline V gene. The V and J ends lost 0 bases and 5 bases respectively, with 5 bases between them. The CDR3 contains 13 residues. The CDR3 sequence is CASSLDRNNEQFF. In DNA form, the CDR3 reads TGTGCCAGCAGCTTAGACAGGAACAATGAGCAGTTCTTC.

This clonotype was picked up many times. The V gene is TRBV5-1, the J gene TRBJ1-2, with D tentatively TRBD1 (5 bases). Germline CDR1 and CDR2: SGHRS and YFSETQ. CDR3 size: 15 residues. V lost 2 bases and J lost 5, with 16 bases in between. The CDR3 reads CASSFEGAEWYGYTF. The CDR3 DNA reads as TGCGCCAGCAGCTTCGAAGGGGCGGAGTGGTATGGCTACACCTTC.

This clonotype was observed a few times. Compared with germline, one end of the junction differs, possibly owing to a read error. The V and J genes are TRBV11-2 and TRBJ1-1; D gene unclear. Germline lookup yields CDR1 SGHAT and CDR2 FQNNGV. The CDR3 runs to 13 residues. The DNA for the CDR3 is TGTGCCAGCAGCTTAGCAACCCACACGGAAGCTTTCTTT. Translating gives CASSLATHTEAFF.

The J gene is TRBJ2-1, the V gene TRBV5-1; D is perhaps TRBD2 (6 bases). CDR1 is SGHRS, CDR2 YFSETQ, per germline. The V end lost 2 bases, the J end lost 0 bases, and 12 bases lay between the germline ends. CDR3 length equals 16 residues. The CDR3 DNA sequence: TGCGCCAGCAGCTTCCGGGACTTGACCTCCTACAATGAGCAGTTCTTC. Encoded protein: CASSFRDLTSYNEQFF.

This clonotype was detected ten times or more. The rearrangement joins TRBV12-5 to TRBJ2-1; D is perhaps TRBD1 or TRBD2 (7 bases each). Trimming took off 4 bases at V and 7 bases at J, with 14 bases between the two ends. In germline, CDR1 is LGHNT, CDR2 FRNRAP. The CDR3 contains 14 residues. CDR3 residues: CASGSQGGGNEQFF. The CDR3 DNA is TGTGCTAGTGGTTCTCAGGGGGGGGGGAATGAGCAGTTCTTC. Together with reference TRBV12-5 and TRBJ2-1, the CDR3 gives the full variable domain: DARVTQTPRHKVTEMGQEVTMRCQPILGHNTVFWYRQTMMQGLELLAYFRNRAPLDDSGMPKDRFSAEMPDATLATLKIQPSEPRDSAVYFCASGSQGGGNEQFFGPGTRLTVL.

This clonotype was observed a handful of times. For the CDR3, the DNA is TGCGCCAGCAGCTGGGACGGTTCTACAGATACGCAGTATTTT. Its translation is CASSWDGSTDTQYF. J is TRBJ2-3 and V is TRBV5-1; D tentatively reads TRBD1 or TRBD2 (5 bases each). The CDR3 has 14 amino acids. V shed 3 bases and J shed 3 bases, with 11 bases lying between them. Per germline, CDR1 SGHRS and CDR2 YFSETQ.

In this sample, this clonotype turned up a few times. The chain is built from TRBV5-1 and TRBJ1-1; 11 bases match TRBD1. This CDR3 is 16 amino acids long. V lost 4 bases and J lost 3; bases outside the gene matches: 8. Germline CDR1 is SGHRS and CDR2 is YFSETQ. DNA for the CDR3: TGCGCCAGCAGCGCCGGACAGGGGGCGCGGGACACTGAAGCTTTCTTT. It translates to CASSAGQGARDTEAFF.

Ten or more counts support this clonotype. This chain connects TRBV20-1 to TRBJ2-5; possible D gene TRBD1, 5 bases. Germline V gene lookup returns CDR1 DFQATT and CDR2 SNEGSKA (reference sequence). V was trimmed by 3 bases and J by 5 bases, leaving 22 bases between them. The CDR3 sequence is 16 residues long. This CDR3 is CSASSPWQGVGETQYF. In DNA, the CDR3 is TGCAGTGCTAGTTCCCCGTGGCAGGGTGTTGGGGAGACCCAGTACTTC.